The present TCR beta chain was sequenced within a study of shared clonotypes between healthy human individuals. Trimming at V came to 6 bases and at J to 4 bases, leaving 4 bases not matched to a gene. The CDR3 has 13 amino acids. The germline gives CDR1 MGHDK, CDR2 SYGVNS. Splitting of CD4+ cells produced CD45RA+ naive and CD45RA-negative memory subsets. Evenly divided among several immunoSEQ plates was the genomic DNA of each subset. Only in-frame clones appear in the TCRdb table, and some are missing; sequencing was by immunoSEQ multiplex PCR. The table includes around 1.5 million clones, 95% to 99% detected once.

Material for sequencing was naive CD4+ T cells sorted from blood. Subset of the sample: CD45RA+ positively selected. This chain joins TRBV25-1 and TRBJ1-1; 8 bases are a match to TRBD1. The clonotype comes from a man aged 25 to 40 in good health. CDR3: CASRDRGSTEAFF. Here the CDR3 DNA reads TGTGCCAGCAGAGACAGGGGTAGCACTGAAGCTTTCTTT.